The clone carrying this T cell receptor (beta chain) was seen a few times. This sample stems from a study of blood T cell repertoires in COVID-19. Study as a whole: The United States, Italy and Spain supplied acute and convalescent COVID-19 samples.

Seattle researchers signed up patients amid active infection and tracked them longitudinally. The V end lost 6 bases, the J end lost 4 bases, and 22 bases lay between the germline ends. Germline-derived CDR1 and CDR2 are LNHDA and SQIVND (reference sequence). The CDR3 runs to 17 residues. Some clones are missing from TCRdb's copy, which holds only in-frame ones; the method was immunoSEQ multiplex PCR. The sample gives roughly 68,000 clones, about 90% of which show up once; around 3.6% is in the top ten. Sequenced input: peripheral blood. The receptor was derived from a woman in her forties or fifties with COVID-19, enrolled during active disease. This chain links TRBV19 with TRBJ2-1, with D perhaps TRBD2 (5 bases). The CDR3 bases are TGTGCCAGTAGGGGCCCCCACACCGGCAGGAGGTACAATGAGCAGTTCTTC. The encoded protein is CASRGPHTGRRYNEQFF.